Listed below are T cell receptor beta chains from one sample, sequenced in a study of blood T cells in healthy people across ages. TCRdb ran MiXCR on the 5' RACE reads and lists one entry per CDR3 protein. The table lists some 920,000 distinct CDR3 sequences, roughly 51% of them singletons, with roughly 23% in the top ten. Sequencing was done on a sample of blood. Source of these receptors: a woman aged 60-75 years in good health. Each CDR3 is given with its conserved first and last residue. Fields, in order: D gene, V gene, J gene, clone size, CDR3 DNA, CDR3 protein. A D gene is named only where the DNA matches it firmly. Clone size appears in some rows only: once, few, many, or a class for an expanded clone.

>.|TRBV7-6|TRBJ2-3|few
TGTGCCAGCAGCTTAGGGTCCAGCGGACCCCGTACGCAGTATTTT
CASSLGSSGPRTQYF
>.|TRBV5-5|TRBJ2-7|few
TGTGCCAGCAGCTTGAGGGGGGGCCCGAGCTCCTACAATGAGCAGTACTTC
CASSLRGGPSSYNEQYF
>.|TRBV20-1|TRBJ2-4|.
TGCAGTGCCGGAGGGGGTAACATTCAGTACTTC
CSAGGGNIQYF
>.|TRBV12-3/TRBV12-4|TRBJ1-2|.
TGTGCCAGCAGTTCGAACGCAGAAGCTAGTTCTCACACCTTC
CASSSNAEASSHTF
>TRBD2|TRBV15|TRBJ2-3|.
TGTGCCACCCGCAGAGAAATAGCGGGAGTTTTAGATACGCAGTATTTT
CATRREIAGVLDTQYF
>.|TRBV15|TRBJ2-3|.
TGTGCCACCAGCAGACTAGCGAGTACAGATACGCAGTATTTT
CATSRLASTDTQYF
>TRBD1|TRBV20-1|TRBJ2-6|.
TGCAGTGCTAGGGGGACAGCTCGAGCTGGGGCCAACGTCCTGACTTTC
CSARGTARAGANVLTF
>.|TRBV27|TRBJ2-3|few
TGTGCCAGCAGTTTCCCCCCAGGGAGGCAGTATTTT
CASSFPPGRQYF
>TRBD1|TRBV29-1|TRBJ2-1|.
TGCAGCGTCGTTCCCATGGGGACAGCAAAAAGTGAGCAGTTCTTC
CSVVPMGTAKSEQFF
>.|TRBV15|TRBJ2-5|.
TGTGCCACCAGCACCGAAGGGGGGGTTGGATTCCAAGAGACCCAGTACTTC
CATSTEGGVGFQETQYF
>.|TRBV7-9|TRBJ1-2|few
TGTGCCAGCAGCTTAATCGGGGGCTATGGCTACACCTTC
CASSLIGGYGYTF
>TRBD1|TRBV25-1|TRBJ1-1|.
TGTGCCAGCAGTGGTTGGGACAGGGGGAATCGGAACACTGAAGCTTTCTTT
CASSGWDRGNRNTEAFF
>.|TRBV20-1|TRBJ2-1|few
TGCAGTGTCGAGGGGGGGAGCTCACGCAATGAGCAGTTCTTC
CSVEGGSSRNEQFF
>TRBD1|TRBV5-1|TRBJ2-7|.
TGCGCCAGCAGCGATGGACAGGGGAAAGTCTACGAGCAGTACTTC
CASSDGQGKVYEQYF